Sequencing of this T cell receptor (beta chain) was carried out in a study of blood T cell repertoires in COVID-19. Overall study context: Collection of acute and convalescent COVID-19 samples took place in the United States, Italy and Spain. Sources were T cells, B-cell-depleted T cells, or PBMCs; the material itself was cDNA or gDNA.

As originally analysed: Scientists estimated how many nucleated cells there were by amplifying reference gene primers. Sequencing used immunoSEQ multiplex PCR; TCRdb keeps in-frame clones, though not all of them. That table supplies the V and J calls and clone size; D and trimming were determined from the DNA. The table includes fewer than 250,000 clones, about 86% detected once. V was clipped by 6 bases and J by 3 bases, with 13 bases between them. Germline-derived CDR1 and CDR2 are MDHEN and SYDVKM. The CDR3 has 14 amino acids. This chain uses TRBV28 with TRBJ2-3, with D unclear. Sequenced sample: peripheral blood. The receptor was derived from a woman in her forties or fifties with acute or convalescent COVID-19. DNA of the CDR3: TGTGCCAGCAGACCTCCTCCCGGGACAGATACGCAGTATTTT. It codes for CASRPPPGTDTQYF.